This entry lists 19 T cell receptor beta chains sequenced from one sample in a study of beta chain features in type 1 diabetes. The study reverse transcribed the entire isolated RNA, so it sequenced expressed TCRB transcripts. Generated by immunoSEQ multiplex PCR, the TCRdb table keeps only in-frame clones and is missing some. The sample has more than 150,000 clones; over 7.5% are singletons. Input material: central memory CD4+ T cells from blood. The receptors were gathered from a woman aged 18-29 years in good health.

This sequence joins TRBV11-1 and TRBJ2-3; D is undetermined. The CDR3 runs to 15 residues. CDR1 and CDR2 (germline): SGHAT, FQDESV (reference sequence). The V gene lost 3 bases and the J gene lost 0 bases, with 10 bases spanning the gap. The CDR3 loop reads CASSFDFLSTDTQYF. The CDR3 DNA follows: TGTGCCAGCAGCTTCGACTTTCTTAGCACAGATACGCAGTATTTT.

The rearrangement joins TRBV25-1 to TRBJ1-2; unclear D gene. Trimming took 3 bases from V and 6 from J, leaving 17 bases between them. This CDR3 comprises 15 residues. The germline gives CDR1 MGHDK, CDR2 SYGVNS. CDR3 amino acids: CASSDVNRLSDGYTF. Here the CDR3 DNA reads TGTGCCAGCAGTGATGTCAACCGGTTAAGCGATGGCTACACCTTC.

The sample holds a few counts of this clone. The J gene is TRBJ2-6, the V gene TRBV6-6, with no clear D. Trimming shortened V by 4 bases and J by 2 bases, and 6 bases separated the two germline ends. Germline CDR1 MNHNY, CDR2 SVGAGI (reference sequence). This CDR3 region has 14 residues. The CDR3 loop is CASSSIPGANVLTF. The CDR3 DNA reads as TGTGCCAGCAGTTCTATTCCTGGGGCCAACGTCCTGACTTTC.

DNA of the CDR3: TGTGCCAGCAGCGCACAGGAGGGCTATGGCTACACCTTC. Amino acid sequence: CASSAQEGYGYTF. J is TRBJ1-2 and V is TRBV5-6; perhaps TRBD1 as D (5 bases). Trimming removed 4 bases at V and 4 bases at J, with 11 bases between. The CDR3 is 13 amino acids. Germline lookup yields CDR1 SGHDT and CDR2 YYEEEE.

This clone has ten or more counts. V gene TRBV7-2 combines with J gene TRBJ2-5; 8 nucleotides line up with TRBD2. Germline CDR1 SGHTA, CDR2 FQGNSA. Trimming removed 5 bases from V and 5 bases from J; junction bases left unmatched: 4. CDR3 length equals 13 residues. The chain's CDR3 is CASSRGGSETQYF. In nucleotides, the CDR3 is TGTGCCAGCAGCCGCGGGGGGAGTGAGACCCAGTACTTC.

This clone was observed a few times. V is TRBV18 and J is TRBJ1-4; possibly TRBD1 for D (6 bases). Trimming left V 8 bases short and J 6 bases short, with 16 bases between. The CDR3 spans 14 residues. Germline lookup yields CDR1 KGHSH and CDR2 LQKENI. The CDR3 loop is CASRDGTQDEKLFF. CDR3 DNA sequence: TGTGCCAGCCGGGATGGGACACAGGATGAAAAACTGTTTTTT.

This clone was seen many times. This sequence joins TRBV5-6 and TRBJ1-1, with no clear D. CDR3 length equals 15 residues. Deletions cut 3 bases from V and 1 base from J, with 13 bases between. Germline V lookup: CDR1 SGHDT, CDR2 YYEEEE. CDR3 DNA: TGTGCCAGCAGCTCGTCCAGGAGGCCGAACACTGAAGCTTTCTTT. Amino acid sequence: CASSSSRRPNTEAFF.

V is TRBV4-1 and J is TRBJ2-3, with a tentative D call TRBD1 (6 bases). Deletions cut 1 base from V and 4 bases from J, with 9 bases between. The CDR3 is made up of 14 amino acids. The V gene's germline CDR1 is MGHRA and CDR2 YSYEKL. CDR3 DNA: TGCGCCAGCAGCCAAGCCAACAGGGCAGATACGCAGTATTTT. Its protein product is CASSQANRADTQYF.

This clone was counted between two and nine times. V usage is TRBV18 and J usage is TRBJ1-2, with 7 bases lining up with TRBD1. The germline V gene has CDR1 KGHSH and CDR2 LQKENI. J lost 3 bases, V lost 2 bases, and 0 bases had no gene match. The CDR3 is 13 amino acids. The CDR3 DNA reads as TGTGCCAGCTCACCAGGACAGGACTATGGCTACACCTTC. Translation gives CASSPGQDYGYTF.

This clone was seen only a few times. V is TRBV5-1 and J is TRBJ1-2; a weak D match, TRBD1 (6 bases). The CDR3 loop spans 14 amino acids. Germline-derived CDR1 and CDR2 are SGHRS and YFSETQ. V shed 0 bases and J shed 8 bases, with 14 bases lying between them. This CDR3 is CASSLGYRETGYTF. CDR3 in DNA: TGCGCCAGCAGCTTGGGCTACAGGGAAACGGGCTACACCTTC.

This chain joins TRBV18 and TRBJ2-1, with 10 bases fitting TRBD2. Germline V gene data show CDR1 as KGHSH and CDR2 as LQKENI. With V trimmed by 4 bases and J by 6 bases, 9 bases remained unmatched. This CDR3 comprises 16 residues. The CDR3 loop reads CASSQQEAGGLNEQFF. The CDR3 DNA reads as TGTGCCAGCTCACAGCAGGAAGCGGGGGGGCTCAATGAGCAGTTCTTC.

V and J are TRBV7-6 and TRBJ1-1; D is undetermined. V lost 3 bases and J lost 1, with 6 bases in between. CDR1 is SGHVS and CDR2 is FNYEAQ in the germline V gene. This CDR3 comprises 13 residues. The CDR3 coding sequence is TGTGCCAGCAGCTTGGCCACGAACACTGAAGCTTTCTTT. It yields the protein CASSLATNTEAFF.

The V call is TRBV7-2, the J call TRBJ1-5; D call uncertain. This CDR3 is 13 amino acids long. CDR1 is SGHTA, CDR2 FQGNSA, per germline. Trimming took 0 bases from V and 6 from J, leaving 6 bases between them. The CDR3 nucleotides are TGTGCCAGCAGCTTAGCGCGAGGTCAGCCCCAGCATTTT. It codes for CASSLARGQPQHF.

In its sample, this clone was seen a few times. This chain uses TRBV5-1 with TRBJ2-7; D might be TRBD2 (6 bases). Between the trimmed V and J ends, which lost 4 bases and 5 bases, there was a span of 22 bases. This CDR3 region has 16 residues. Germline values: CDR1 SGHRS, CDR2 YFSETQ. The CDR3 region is CASSPGTSSGWNEQYF. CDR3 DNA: TGCGCCAGCAGCCCTGGTACTAGCAGCGGATGGAACGAGCAGTACTTC.

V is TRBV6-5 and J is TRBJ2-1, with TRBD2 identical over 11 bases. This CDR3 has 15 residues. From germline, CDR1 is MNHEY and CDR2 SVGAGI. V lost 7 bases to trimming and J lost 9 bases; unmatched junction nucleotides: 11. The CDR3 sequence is CASTTGTSGFSEQFF. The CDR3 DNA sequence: TGTGCCAGCACCACAGGGACTAGCGGATTCAGTGAGCAGTTCTTC.

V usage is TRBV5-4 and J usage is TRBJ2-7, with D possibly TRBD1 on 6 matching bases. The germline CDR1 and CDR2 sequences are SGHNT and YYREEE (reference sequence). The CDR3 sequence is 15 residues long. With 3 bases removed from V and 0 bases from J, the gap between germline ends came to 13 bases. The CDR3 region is CASSSRTEHSYEQYF. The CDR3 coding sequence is TGTGCCAGCAGCTCCCGGACAGAGCACTCCTACGAGCAGTACTTC.

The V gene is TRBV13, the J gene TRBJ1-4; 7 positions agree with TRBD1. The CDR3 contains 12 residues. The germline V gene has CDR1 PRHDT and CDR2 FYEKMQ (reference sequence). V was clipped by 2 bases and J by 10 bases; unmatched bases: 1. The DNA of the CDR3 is TGTGCCAGCAGCTTATCAGGGGGAAAACTGTTTTTT. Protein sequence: CASSLSGGKLFF.

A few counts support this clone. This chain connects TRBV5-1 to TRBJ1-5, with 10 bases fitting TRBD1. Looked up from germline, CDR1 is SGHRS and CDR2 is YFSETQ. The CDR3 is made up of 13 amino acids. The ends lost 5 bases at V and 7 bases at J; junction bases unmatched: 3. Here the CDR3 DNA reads TGCGCCAGCAGTTGGGACAGGGGCCAGCCCCAGCATTTT. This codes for CASSWDRGQPQHF.

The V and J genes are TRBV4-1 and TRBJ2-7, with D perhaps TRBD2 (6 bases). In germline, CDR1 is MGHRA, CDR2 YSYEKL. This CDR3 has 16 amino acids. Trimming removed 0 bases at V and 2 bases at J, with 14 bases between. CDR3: CASSQDRSSATYEQYF. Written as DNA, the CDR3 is TGCGCCAGCAGCCAAGATAGGTCTAGCGCAACCTACGAGCAGTACTTC.